The source of this T cell receptor beta chain is a study of STAT5B mutations in CD4+ large granular lymphocyte leukemia. Study-wide results and caveats: TRBV06-family usage was enriched in top patient clones (8/27) versus controls (2/35).

A remark on this clone: What it binds is unknown.

The survey-level immunoSEQ assay was used. The table came from immunoSEQ multiplex PCR; TCRdb's copy has only in-frame clones and leaves some out. The repertoire includes around 29,000 clones, approximately 79% of them detected once, and roughly 6.2% sits in the top ten. Buffy coats from healthy blood donors served as controls. The V end was cut by 1 base, the J end by 1 base, with 5 bases between. Germline CDR1 SGHRS, CDR2 YFSETQ. The CDR3 loop spans 13 amino acids. This receptor was taken from a human donor in good health. The chain recombines TRBV5-1 with TRBJ2-5; unclear D gene. Material: CD4+ T cells from blood buffy coats. This CDR3 is CASSLRVQETQYF. CDR3 in DNA: TGCGCCAGCAGCTTGCGGGTCCAAGAGACCCAGTACTTC.